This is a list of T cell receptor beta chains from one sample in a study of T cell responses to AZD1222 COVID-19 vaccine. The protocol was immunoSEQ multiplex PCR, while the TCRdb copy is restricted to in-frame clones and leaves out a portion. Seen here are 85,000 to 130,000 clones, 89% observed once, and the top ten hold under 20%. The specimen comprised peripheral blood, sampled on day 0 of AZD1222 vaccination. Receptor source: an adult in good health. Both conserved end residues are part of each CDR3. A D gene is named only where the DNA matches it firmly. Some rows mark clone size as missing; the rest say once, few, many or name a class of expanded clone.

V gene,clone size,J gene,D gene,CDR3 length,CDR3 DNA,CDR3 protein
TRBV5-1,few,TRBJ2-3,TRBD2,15,TGCGCCAGCGCGAAGGGCGGGGGGGCCGGTGATACGCAGTATTTT,CASAKGGGAGDTQYF
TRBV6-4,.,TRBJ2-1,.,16,TGTGCCAGCAGTGCCTTAGACGGTGTTGGGTCCAATGAGCAGTTCTTC,CASSALDGVGSNEQFF
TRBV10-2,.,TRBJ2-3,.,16,TGCGCCAGCAGAAAGGGGGTCATAATCGTGGCAGATACGCAGTATTTT,CASRKGVIIVADTQYF
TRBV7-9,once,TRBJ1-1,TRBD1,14,TGTGCCAGCAGCCCCGGGGACAGCAACACTGAAGCTTTCTTT,CASSPGDSNTEAFF
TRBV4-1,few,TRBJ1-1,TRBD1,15,TGCGCCAGCAGCCGATACAGGGGGCAAAACACTGAAGCTTTCTTT,CASSRYRGQNTEAFF
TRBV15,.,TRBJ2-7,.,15,TGTGCCACCAGCAGAGACGGCGCCTCCTCCTACGAGCAGTACTTC,CATSRDGASSYEQYF
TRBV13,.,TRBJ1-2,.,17,TGTGCCAGCAGCTACTATGGGTCGGGGGGGCGCTATTATGGCTACACCTTC,CASSYYGSGGRYYGYTF
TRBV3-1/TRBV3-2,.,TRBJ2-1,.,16,TGTGCCAGCAGCCAAGAAGGGGTACACTCCTACAATGAGCAGTTCTTC,CASSQEGVHSYNEQFF
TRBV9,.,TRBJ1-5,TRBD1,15,TGTGCCAGCAGCCCGGGACAGGGCGGCAATCAGCCCCAGCATTTT,CASSPGQGGNQPQHF
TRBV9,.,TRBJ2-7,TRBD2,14,TGTGCCAGCAGCGCAGCTGGGACTAGTGGTGAGCAGTACTTC,CASSAAGTSGEQYF
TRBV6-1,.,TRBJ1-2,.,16,TGTGCCAGCAGTGAAGTAGGGCGCGAGATTAACTATGGCTACACCTTC,CASSEVGREINYGYTF
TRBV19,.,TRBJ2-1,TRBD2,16,TGTGCCAGTAGTGGGCTAGCGGGGCTTAACTACAATGAGCAGTTCTTC,CASSGLAGLNYNEQFF
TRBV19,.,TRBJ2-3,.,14,TGTGCCAGTAGCCTTGACATTGCCACAGATACGCAGTATTTT,CASSLDIATDTQYF
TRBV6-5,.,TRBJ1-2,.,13,TGTGCCAGCAGTACGACAAGGTTGGTGGGCTACACCTTC,CASSTTRLVGYTF